This TCR beta chain was sequenced in a study of post-analysis software for immune sequencing data. Study conclusions and caveats: TRBV5-6, TRBV5-1 and TRBV20-1 were among several TRBV segments more frequent in patients than controls.

Germline CDR1 is SEHNR and CDR2 is FQNEAQ (reference sequence). Deletions cut 6 bases from V and 5 bases from J, with 8 bases between. The CDR3 contains 11 residues. This clonotype was seen many times. What it recognizes is unknown. Unique molecular identifiers were present in the TCR beta cDNA libraries. MiXCR, applied by TCRdb to the PCR reads, yields one record per CDR3 protein. The sample lists about 620,000 distinct CDR3 sequences, roughly 45% occurring once. The genes are TRBV7-9 and TRBJ2-7; the D is unclear. This clonotype was sampled from a girl aged 10 to 17 with multiple sclerosis. The sample consisted of blood. As DNA, the CDR3 is TGTGCCAGCAGGGGATTGAACGAGCAGTACTTC. It yields the protein CASRGLNEQYF.